These 11 T cell receptor beta chains were all obtained from the same sample, sequenced in a study of CD4 T cells in relation to SARS-CoV-2 and coronaviruses. Their antigens are not known. Before the COVID-19 pandemic, during about 2010-2018, CD4+ T cells were taken from unexposed donors. Isolation of CD4+ T cells took place after nine to ten days in culture. The assay was immunoSEQ multiplex PCR, and TCRdb's table has in-frame clones only and misses some. The sample yields tens of thousands of clones, roughly 70% seen once. The sequencing sample was made of CD4+ T cells from PBMCs, cultured in vitro. Every receptor here comes from a human donor in good health.

This chain connects TRBV30 to TRBJ2-5, with D possibly matching TRBD2 (6 bases). Looked up from germline, CDR1 is GTSNPN and CDR2 is SVGIG (reference sequence). Trimming cost V 2 bases and J 1 base, with 14 bases left between them. The CDR3 sequence is 15 residues long. CDR3 region: CAWSPLGGVQETQYF. CDR3 nucleotides: TGTGCCTGGAGTCCTTTGGGCGGGGTCCAAGAGACCCAGTACTTC.

The rearrangement uses TRBV18 and TRBJ1-1, with unresolved D. CDR1 and CDR2 (germline): KGHSH, LQKENI. The CDR3 loop spans 16 amino acids. Trimming left V 1 base short and J 5 bases short, with 17 bases between. The CDR3 bases are TGTGCCAGCTCACCACGGGAGAGGCTATCTCCTACTGAAGCTTTCTTT. Its protein product is CASSPRERLSPTEAFF.

The chain is built from TRBV6-1 and TRBJ2-7; 11 bases map to TRBD2. CDR1 and CDR2 (germline): MNHNS, SASEGT. The CDR3 runs to 17 residues. The V and J ends lost 2 bases and 4 bases, in that order; junction bases with no gene match: 10. In nucleotides, the CDR3 is TGTGCCAGCAGTGAAAGACTAGCGGGGCTCAAGAAGTACGAGCAGTACTTC. This sequence encodes CASSERLAGLKKYEQYF.

This clone is a singleton in its sample. The chain is built from TRBV5-1 and TRBJ2-5; D is possibly TRBD2 (6 bases). CDR3 length: 13 residues. Trimming shortened V by 0 bases and J by 7 bases, and 10 bases separated the two germline ends. Looked up from germline, CDR1 is SGHRS and CDR2 is YFSETQ. This CDR3 is CASSLGGDRTQYF. CDR3 nucleotides: TGCGCCAGCAGCTTGGGGGGGGATCGGACCCAGTACTTC.

V is TRBV4-3 and J is TRBJ1-5; D possibly corresponds to TRBD1 (6 bases). The CDR3 sequence is 13 residues long. The ends were cut back, 4 bases at V and 5 bases at J, with 9 bases in the middle. CDR1 and CDR2 (germline): LGHNA, YSLEER. The DNA for the CDR3 is TGCGCCAGCAGCCGTGCAGGGGATCAGCCCCAGCATTTT. The encoded protein is CASSRAGDQPQHF.

The chain couples TRBV5-8 to TRBJ1-4; no reliable D call. Germline-derived CDR1 and CDR2 are SGHTS and YDEGEE. The CDR3 runs to 17 residues. Deletions cut 0 bases from V and 0 bases from J, with 12 bases between. CDR3 sequence: CASSLVQSRATNEKLFF. The CDR3 DNA sequence: TGTGCCAGCAGCTTGGTACAGTCCCGTGCAACTAATGAAAAACTGTTTTTT. Drawing the rest from reference TRBV5-8 and TRBJ1-4, the complete variable domain is EAGVTQSPTHLIKTRGQQATLRCSPISGHTSVYWYQQALGLGLQFLLWYDEGEERNRGNFPPRFSGRQFPNYSSELNVNALELEDSALYLCASSLVQSRATNEKLFFGSGTQLSVL.

The J gene is TRBJ2-5, the V gene TRBV19, with 11 bases fitting TRBD2. The junction had 1 base not matched to a gene; V was cut back by 5 bases and J by 2 bases. The germline V gene encodes CDR1 LNHDA and CDR2 SQIVND (reference sequence). The CDR3 runs to 14 residues. The CDR3 sequence is CASSASGGQETQYF. The CDR3 DNA follows: TGTGCCAGTAGTGCTAGCGGGGGGCAAGAGACCCAGTACTTC.

The chain carries TRBV11-3 and TRBJ2-1; D is ambiguous. Germline V CDR1 and CDR2: SGHNT, YENEEA. V was shortened by 4 bases and J by 6 bases, with 16 bases between the two germline ends. The CDR3 length is 15 residues. The CDR3 here is CASSSPGAVFNEQFF. The CDR3 DNA is TGTGCCAGCAGCTCCCCCGGTGCCGTCTTCAATGAGCAGTTCTTC.

The chain is built from TRBV29-1 and TRBJ2-1; 7 bases line up with TRBD2. Germline-derived CDR1 and CDR2 are SQVTM and ANQGSEA. V gave up 4 bases and J gave up 8 bases; unmatched junction bases: 5. There are 12 residues in the CDR3. CDR3: CSVVKGGDEQFF. Here the CDR3 DNA reads TGCAGCGTTGTAAAGGGAGGGGATGAGCAGTTCTTC.

The V and J genes are TRBV3-1 (or the pseudogene TRBV3-2) and TRBJ1-2, with 7 positions matching TRBD1. The V and J ends lost 4 bases and 5 bases, in that order; junction bases with no gene match: 16. The CDR3 consists of 17 residues. Germline V gene lookup returns CDR1 LGHDT and CDR2 YNNKEL (reference sequence). The CDR3 protein is CASSPSAYQGQLYGYTF. The CDR3 bases are TGTGCCAGCAGCCCTTCTGCCTACCAGGGACAGCTATATGGCTACACCTTC.

The chain uses TRBV5-8 and TRBJ2-5, with 7 positions matching TRBD1. The CDR3 is 16 amino acids. CDR1 and CDR2 (germline): SGHTS, YDEGEE. V shed 0 bases and J 1 base; nucleotides not matched to a gene: 6. The CDR3 nucleotides are TGTGCCAGCAGCTTGGGGGACAGTGACTTCCAAGAGACCCAGTACTTC. It yields the protein CASSLGDSDFQETQYF.